Listed below are T cell receptor beta chains from one sample, sequenced in a study of blood T cell repertoires in COVID-19. Measured with immunoSEQ multiplex PCR; TCRdb has only the in-frame clones, and not every one. The repertoire holds around 300,000 clones, 88% seen once, with 9.4% in the top ten. Sequences were obtained from peripheral blood. The source is a man younger than 35 with active or convalescent COVID-19. Both conserved end residues are trimmed from each CDR3.

>TRBJ2-5|TRBV14
ASSQEWKGHHQETQY
>TRBJ1-1|TRBV3-1/TRBV3-2
ASSRDNTHTEAF
>TRBJ2-1|TRBV24-1
ATPGGRCYSYNEQF
>TRBJ2-1|TRBV9
ASTSPPGGGGAYNEQF
>TRBJ1-1|TRBV10-3
AIRGGSTEAF
>TRBJ1-2|TRBV25-1
ASSESPGNDYGYT
>TRBJ1-1|TRBV19
ASTPGQRMNTEAF
>TRBJ2-7|TRBV5-6
ASSWDNYEQY
>TRBJ2-5|TRBV5-1
ASSSGTGPAETQY
>TRBJ2-4|TRBV27
ASSLRGLLAKNIQY
>TRBJ1-2|TRBV5-6
ASSLEGRGRPGYT
>TRBJ1-6|TRBV6-1
ASSEAPGLRNSPLH
>TRBJ1-3|TRBV18
ASSPGGPGNTIY
>TRBJ2-1|TRBV24-1
ATSDGGYNEQF
>TRBJ1-3|TRBV18
ASSLSPGSNTIY
>TRBJ1-1|TRBV18
ASSPGQGYTEAF
>TRBJ1-4|TRBV7-2
ASSSSPGIAEKLF
>TRBJ2-7|TRBV27
ASSSKMGFYEQY
>TRBJ2-2|TRBV27
ASSSGLAFGELF
>TRBJ2-7|TRBV7-6
ASSQVGGQGQTYEQY
>TRBJ2-7|TRBV18
ASSPGQTYEQY
>TRBJ2-7|TRBV11-2
ATRTGGYEQY
>TRBJ1-4|TRBV6-2/TRBV6-3
ASSYRDRTKTNEKLF
>TRBJ1-2|TRBV7-9
AATRDILGYT
>TRBJ2-3|TRBV27
ASSFQTGGIDTQY
>TRBJ1-5|TRBV27
ASSLRGPDGYSNQPQH
>TRBJ2-1|TRBV4-3
ASSQWTSSYNEQF
>TRBJ1-3|TRBV6-5
ASSFPGGNTIY
>TRBJ1-3|TRBV2
ASSDQRSGNTIY
>TRBJ2-3|TRBV2
AQTGGGVSTDTQY
>TRBJ2-7|TRBV19
ASSTPVGRGYEQY
>TRBJ2-5|TRBV6-2/TRBV6-3
ASSSGGFETQY
>TRBJ1-1|TRBV5-6
ASSLERAYTEAF
>TRBJ1-2|TRBV5-6
ASSRVESARSGINYGYT
>TRBJ2-3|TRBV29-1
STIGQGVTDTQY
>TRBJ2-3|TRBV15
ATSRVVALTDTQY
>TRBJ1-2|TRBV7-9
ASSLGRDSYGYT
>TRBJ2-7|TRBV5-6
ASSRVPRYEQY
>TRBJ2-5|TRBV3-1/TRBV3-2
ASSHSGAIYEETQY
>TRBJ2-6|TRBV27
ASSFFGANVLT
>TRBJ2-7|TRBV19
ASTGTDLSTEQY
>TRBJ1-3|TRBV4-1
ASSQGVARFTGNTIY
>TRBJ1-5|TRBV10-1
ASRDDRAGRQPQH
>TRBJ1-4|TRBV3-1/TRBV3-2
ASSTPRSYEKLF
>TRBJ2-7|TRBV5-5
ASSRTYWSSYEQY
>TRBJ2-5|TRBV2
ATTQGMGETQY
>TRBJ2-7|TRBV5-1
ASSLTGGYEQY
>TRBJ1-5|TRBV27
ASSSEFPGGYQPQH
>TRBJ1-4|TRBV4-3
ASSQDQIVPQGLLF
>TRBJ2-3|TRBV10-1
ASKDSFTDTQY
>TRBJ1-2|TRBV4-3
ASSQDAYLYDGYT
>TRBJ2-1|TRBV4-1
ASSHNNEQF
>TRBJ1-5|TRBV7-2
ASSPSLAGPQH
>TRBJ2-3|TRBV7-2
ASSLGASTDTQY
>TRBJ2-7|TRBV7-6
ASSLGSGIEQY
>TRBJ1-1|TRBV9
ASSTRQEMNTEAF